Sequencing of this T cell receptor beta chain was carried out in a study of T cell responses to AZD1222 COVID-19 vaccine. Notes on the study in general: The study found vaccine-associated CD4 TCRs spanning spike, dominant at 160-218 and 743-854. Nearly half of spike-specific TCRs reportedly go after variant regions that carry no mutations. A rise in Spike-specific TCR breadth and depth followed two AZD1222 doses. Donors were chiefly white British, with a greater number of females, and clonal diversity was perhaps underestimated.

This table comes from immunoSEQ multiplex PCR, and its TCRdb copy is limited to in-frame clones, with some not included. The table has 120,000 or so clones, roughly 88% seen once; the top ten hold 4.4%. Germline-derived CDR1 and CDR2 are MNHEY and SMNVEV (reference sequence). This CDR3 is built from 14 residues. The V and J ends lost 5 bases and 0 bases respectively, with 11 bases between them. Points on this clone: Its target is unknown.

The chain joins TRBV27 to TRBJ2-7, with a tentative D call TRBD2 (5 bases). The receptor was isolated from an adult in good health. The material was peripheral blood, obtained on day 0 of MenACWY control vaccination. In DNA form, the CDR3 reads TGTGCCAGCAGTAAGCAAGGGAGCTCCTACGAGCAGTACTTC. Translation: CASSKQGSSYEQYF.